What follows are 12 T cell receptor beta chains derived from one specimen sequenced in a study of human T cells and chemical hapten exposure. The time point: pre-sensitization, week 0. Documented treatment: therapeutic diphenylcyclopropenone sensitization with weekly scalp DPC. MiXCR was run by TCRdb on the RACE reads, yielding one entry per CDR3 protein. Counted here are more than 300,000 distinct CDR3 sequences, more than 4.5% occurring once; the ten biggest clones make up around 2.6%. Sequencing used whole blood, obtained in connection with sensitization to the hapten diphenylcyclopropenone (DPC). These receptors were obtained from a woman aged 45 to 65 with alopecia areata. Some clones in this sample may be carry-over from other donors' samples.

The J gene is TRBJ1-4, the V gene TRBV12-3 or TRBV12-4, with a weak D call TRBD1 (6 bases). The germline V and J ends were trimmed by 7 bases and 12 bases, with 18 bases remaining between them. CDR3 size: 13 residues. CDR3 nucleotide sequence: TGTGCCAGCACCCTGGGGGGGCTAGGGGAACTGTTTTTT. It encodes CASTLGGLGELFF.

This clonotype has a count of ten or more. The DNA of the CDR3 is TGTGCCAGCAGGCCGTCTACTAGCGGGGTCACAGATACGCAGTATTTT. This encodes CASRPSTSGVTDTQYF. The chain joins TRBV6-1 to TRBJ2-3, with 10 bases identical to TRBD2. With 6 bases clipped from V and 2 bases from J, the junction kept 8 bases outside the gene matches. CDR1 is MNHNS and CDR2 is SASEGT in the germline V gene. The CDR3 extends over 16 amino acids.

This clonotype was recorded at least ten times. V is TRBV29-1 and J is TRBJ1-1; TRBD1 agrees at 8 bases. The CDR3 has 12 residues. V was clipped by 7 bases and J by 5 bases; unmatched bases: 6. CDR1 is SQVTM, CDR2 ANQGSEA, per germline. The CDR3 nucleotides are TGCAGCGCCTTACAGGGGGATACTGAAGCTTTCTTT. Translated, it gives CSALQGDTEAFF.

Concerning this clonotype: This may stem from a read error, because a much larger clone lies one nucleotide away. V usage is TRBV13 and J usage is TRBJ2-1; D not resolved. This CDR3 is 14 amino acids long. V was clipped by 3 bases and J by 6 bases, with 12 bases between them. CDR1 PRHDT and CDR2 FYEKMQ come from the germline V gene (reference sequence). The CDR3 DNA reads as TGTGCCAGCAGCTTTGGCCAAACGGGCAATGAGCAGTTCTTC. Residues: CASSFGQTGNEQFF.

Ten or more counts support this clonotype. This chain uses TRBV11-2 with TRBJ2-5; TRBD2 aligns across 8 bases. CDR3 length: 15 amino acids. Trimming at V came to 1 base and at J to 5 bases, leaving 6 bases not matched to a gene. Germline loops: CDR1 SGHAT, CDR2 FQNNGV. The CDR3 sequence is CASSLVPGGLETQYF. The DNA of the CDR3 is TGTGCCAGCAGCTTAGTACCGGGGGGGCTGGAGACCCAGTACTTC.

This clonotype was counted a few times. The chain employs TRBV29-1 and TRBJ2-1, with TRBD2 as a possible D gene (5 bases). Germline V gives CDR1 SQVTM, CDR2 ANQGSEA. V gave up 7 bases and J gave up 7 bases, with 8 bases separating them. The CDR3 is 10 amino acids. The CDR3 protein is CSAWENEQFF. CDR3 sequence (DNA): TGCAGCGCCTGGGAGAATGAGCAGTTCTTC.

Many counts were recorded for this clonotype. The DNA for the CDR3 is TGTGCCAGCACTTTGGGAGGGTGGCATGGCTACACCTTC. As protein: CASTLGGWHGYTF. V usage is TRBV12-3 or TRBV12-4 and J usage is TRBJ1-2; D is unresolved. The CDR3 is 13 residues long. The V end was cut by 7 bases, the J end by 6 bases, with 15 bases between.

The J gene is TRBJ2-7, the V gene TRBV23-1; TRBD2 aligns across 9 bases. TRBV23-1 is labeled an ORF, and its function is uncertain. Trimming removed 6 bases from V and 2 bases from J; junction bases left unmatched: 8. The CDR3 runs to 15 residues. The CDR3, as DNA: TGCGCCAGCAGCCTTAGCGGGGGCGCTACCTACGAGCAGTACTTC. Its translation: CASSLSGGATYEQYF.

This clonotype came up many times. This chain joins TRBV5-1 and TRBJ2-6; D may match TRBD1 or TRBD2 (6 bases each). Germline assignment: CDR1 SGHRS and CDR2 YFSETQ. V was clipped by 4 bases and J by 4 bases, with 18 bases between them. The CDR3 loop spans 17 amino acids. Here the CDR3 reads CASSPPPGAIGANVLTF. CDR3 coding DNA: TGCGCCAGCAGCCCACCGCCGGGGGCGATAGGGGCCAACGTCCTGACTTTC.

There are a few counts of this clonotype. The V and J genes are TRBV13 and TRBJ1-4; TRBD1 matches at 7 bases. The CDR3 runs to 16 residues. Germline CDR1 and CDR2: PRHDT and FYEKMQ (reference sequence). The V and J ends lost 4 bases and 5 bases, in that order; junction bases with no gene match: 10. CDR3 sequence (DNA): TGTGCCAGCAGCTACAGGGGCCACGCTGTGAATGAAAAACTGTTTTTT. Protein product: CASSYRGHAVNEKLFF.

V and J are TRBV11-2 and TRBJ2-7; 7 bases match TRBD1. The CDR3 runs to 14 residues. Germline CDR1 SGHAT, CDR2 FQNNGV. V lost 5 bases and J lost 2; bases outside the gene matches: 6. CDR3 nucleotides: TGTGCCAGCAGCCCCGGACAGGACGCCTACGAGCAGTACTTC. It yields the protein CASSPGQDAYEQYF. The full variable domain, in which reference TRBV11-2 and TRBJ2-7 provide the parts outside the CDR3, is EAGVAQSPRYKIIEKRQSVAFWCNPISGHATLYWYQQILGQGPKLLIQFQNNGVVDDSQLPKDRFSAERLKGVDSTLKIQPAKLEDSAVYLCASSPGQDAYEQYFGPGTRLTVT.

This clonotype was counted ten times or more. The V call is TRBV9, the J call TRBJ1-2; D may be TRBD1 (5 bases). V was trimmed by 0 bases and J by 5 bases, leaving 11 bases between them. Germline CDR1 and CDR2: SGDLS and YYNGEE. The CDR3 is made up of 14 amino acids. CDR3: CASSVDEGPYGYTF. The DNA of the CDR3 is TGTGCCAGCAGCGTAGATGAGGGGCCATATGGCTACACCTTC.